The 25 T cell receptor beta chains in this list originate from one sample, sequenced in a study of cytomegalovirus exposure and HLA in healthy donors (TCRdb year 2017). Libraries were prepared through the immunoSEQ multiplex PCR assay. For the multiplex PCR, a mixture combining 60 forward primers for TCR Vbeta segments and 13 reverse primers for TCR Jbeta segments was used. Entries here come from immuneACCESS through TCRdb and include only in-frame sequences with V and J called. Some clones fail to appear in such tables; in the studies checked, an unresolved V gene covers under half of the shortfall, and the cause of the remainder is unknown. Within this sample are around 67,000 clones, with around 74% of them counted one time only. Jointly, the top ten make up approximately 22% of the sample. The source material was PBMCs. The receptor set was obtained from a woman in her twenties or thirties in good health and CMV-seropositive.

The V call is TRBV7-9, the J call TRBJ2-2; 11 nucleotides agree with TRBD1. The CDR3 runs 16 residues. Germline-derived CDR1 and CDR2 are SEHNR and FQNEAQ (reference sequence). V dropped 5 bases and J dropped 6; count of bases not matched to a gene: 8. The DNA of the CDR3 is TGTGCCAGCAGCCTCGGGACAGGGGGAGTACCCGGGGAGCTGTTTTTT. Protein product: CASSLGTGGVPGELFF.

The CDR3 nucleotides read TGTGCCAGCAGCGTTTCCAGCGGGAACTCCTACGAGCAGTACTTC. Translation gives CASSVSSGNSYEQYF. V is TRBV7-2 and J is TRBJ2-7; 7 nucleotides line up with TRBD2. The CDR3 contains 15 residues. Germline V CDR1 and CDR2: SGHTA, FQGNSA. J was trimmed by 0 bases and V by 5 bases; bases with no gene match: 7.

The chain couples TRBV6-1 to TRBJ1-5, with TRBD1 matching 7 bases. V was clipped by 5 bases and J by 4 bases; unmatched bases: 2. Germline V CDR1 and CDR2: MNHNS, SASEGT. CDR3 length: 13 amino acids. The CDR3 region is CASSRDRNQPQHF. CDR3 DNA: TGTGCCAGCAGTCGGGACAGAAATCAGCCCCAGCATTTT.

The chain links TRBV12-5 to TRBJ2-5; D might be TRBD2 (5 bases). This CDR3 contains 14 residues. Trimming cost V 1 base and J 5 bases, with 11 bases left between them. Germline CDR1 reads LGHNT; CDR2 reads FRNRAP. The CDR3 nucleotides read TGTGCTAGTGGTTTGGGGAACCAGCGGGAGACCCAGTACTTC. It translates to CASGLGNQRETQYF.

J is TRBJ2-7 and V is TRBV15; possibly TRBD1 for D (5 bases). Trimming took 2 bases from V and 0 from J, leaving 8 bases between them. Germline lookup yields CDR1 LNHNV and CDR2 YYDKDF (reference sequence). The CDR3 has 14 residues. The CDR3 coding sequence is TGTGCCACCAGCAGACAGGGCAGCTCCTACGAGCAGTACTTC. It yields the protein CATSRQGSSYEQYF.

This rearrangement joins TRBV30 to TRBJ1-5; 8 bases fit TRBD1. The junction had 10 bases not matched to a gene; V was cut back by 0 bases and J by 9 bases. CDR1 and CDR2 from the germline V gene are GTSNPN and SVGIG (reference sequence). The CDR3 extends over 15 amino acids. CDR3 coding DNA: TGTGCCTGGAGTGTAGAACAGGGGGGTATGGGGCCCCAGCATTTT. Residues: CAWSVEQGGMGPQHF.

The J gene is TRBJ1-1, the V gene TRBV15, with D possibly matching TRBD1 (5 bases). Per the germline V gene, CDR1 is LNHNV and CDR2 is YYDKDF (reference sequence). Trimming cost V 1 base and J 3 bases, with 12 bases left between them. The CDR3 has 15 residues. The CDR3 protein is CATSRVQGMDTEAFF. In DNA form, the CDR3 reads TGTGCCACCAGCAGAGTGCAGGGCATGGACACTGAAGCTTTCTTT.

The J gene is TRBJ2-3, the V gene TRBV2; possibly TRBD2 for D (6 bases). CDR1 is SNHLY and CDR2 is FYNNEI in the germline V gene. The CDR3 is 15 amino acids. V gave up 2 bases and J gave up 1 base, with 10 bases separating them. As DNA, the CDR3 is TGTGCCAGCAGTGAACGCGGGGCCGGCACAGATACGCAGTATTTT. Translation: CASSERGAGTDTQYF.

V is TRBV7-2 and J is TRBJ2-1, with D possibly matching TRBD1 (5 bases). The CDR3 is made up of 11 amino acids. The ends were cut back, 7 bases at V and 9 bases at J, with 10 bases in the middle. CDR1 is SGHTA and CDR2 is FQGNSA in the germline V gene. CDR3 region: CASISGAEQFF. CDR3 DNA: TGTGCCAGCATCTCTGGGGCTGAGCAGTTCTTC.

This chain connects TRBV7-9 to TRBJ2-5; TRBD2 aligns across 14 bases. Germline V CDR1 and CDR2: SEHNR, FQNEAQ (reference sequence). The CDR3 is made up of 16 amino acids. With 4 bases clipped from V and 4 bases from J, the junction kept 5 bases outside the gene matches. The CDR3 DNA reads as TGTGCCAGCAGCTGGGGACTAGCGGGAGAAGGAGAGACCCAGTACTTC. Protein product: CASSWGLAGEGETQYF.

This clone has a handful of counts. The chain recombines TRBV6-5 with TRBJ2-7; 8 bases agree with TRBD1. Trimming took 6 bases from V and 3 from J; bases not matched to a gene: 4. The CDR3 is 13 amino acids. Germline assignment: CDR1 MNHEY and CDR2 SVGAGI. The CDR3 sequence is CASRQGGGYEQYF. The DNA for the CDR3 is TGTGCCAGCAGACAGGGGGGTGGCTACGAGCAGTACTTC.

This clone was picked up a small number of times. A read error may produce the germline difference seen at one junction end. The CDR3 DNA is TGTGCCAGCAGTTTCGGGTTACACCTAAACTTC. This codes for CASSFGLHLNF. V usage is TRBV28 and J usage is TRBJ2-4; D not certain. This CDR3 region has 11 residues. Germline CDR1 is MDHEN and CDR2 is SYDVKM.

This CDR3 is CASKGSGQGPDTQYF. The CDR3 region has the DNA TGTGCCAGCAAAGGTTCGGGACAGGGTCCAGATACGCAGTATTTT. This chain uses TRBV28 with TRBJ2-3; 9 nucleotides match TRBD1. V trimming: 7 bases; J trimming: 4 bases; junction bases outside the gene matches: 9. The CDR3 runs to 15 residues. In germline, CDR1 is MDHEN, CDR2 SYDVKM.

The CDR3 DNA reads TGTGCCTGGGATGAGAATGGCTACACCTTC. This encodes CAWDENGYTF. V and J are TRBV30 and TRBJ1-2; D ambiguous. CDR3 length: 10 amino acids. The germline CDR1 and CDR2 sequences are GTSNPN and SVGIG (reference sequence). V was shortened by 5 bases and J by 6 bases, with 7 bases between the two germline ends.

The CDR3, as DNA: TGTGCCAGCACCCGGGACAGGGTGTATGAGCAGTACTTC. It translates to CASTRDRVYEQYF. The V gene is TRBV6-5, the J gene TRBJ2-7, with 9 bases fitting TRBD1. Germline trimming cut 7 bases from V and 7 bases from J; bases unmatched to any gene: 8. This CDR3 is 13 amino acids long. CDR1 is MNHEY, CDR2 SVGAGI, per germline.

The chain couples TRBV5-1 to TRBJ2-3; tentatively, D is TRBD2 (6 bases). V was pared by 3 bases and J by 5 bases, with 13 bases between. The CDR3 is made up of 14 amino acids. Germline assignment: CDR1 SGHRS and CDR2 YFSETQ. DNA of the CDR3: TGCGCCAGCAGCTCACCGGGACTTAAAGATACGCAGTATTTT. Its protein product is CASSSPGLKDTQYF.

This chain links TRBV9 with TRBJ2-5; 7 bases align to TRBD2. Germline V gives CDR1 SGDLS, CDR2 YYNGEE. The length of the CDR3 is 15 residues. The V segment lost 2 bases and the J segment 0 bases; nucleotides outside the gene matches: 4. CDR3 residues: CASSVGGLNQETQYF. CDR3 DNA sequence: TGTGCCAGCAGCGTTGGGGGACTAAACCAAGAGACCCAGTACTTC.

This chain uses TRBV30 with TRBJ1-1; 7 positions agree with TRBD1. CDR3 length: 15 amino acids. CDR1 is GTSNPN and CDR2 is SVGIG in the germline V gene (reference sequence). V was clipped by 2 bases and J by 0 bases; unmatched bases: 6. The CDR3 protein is CAWSLATGLNTEAFF. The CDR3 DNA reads TGTGCCTGGAGTTTAGCGACAGGGTTGAACACTGAAGCTTTCTTT.

CDR3 sequence reads: CASKREGNQPQHF. In nucleotides, the CDR3 is TGTGCCAGCAAGAGGGAGGGCAATCAGCCCCAGCATTTT. The gene calls are TRBV28 and TRBJ1-5; D gene uncertain. Trimming shortened V by 7 bases and J by 2 bases, and 9 bases separated the two germline ends. CDR1 is MDHEN, CDR2 SYDVKM, per germline. This CDR3 is 13 amino acids long.

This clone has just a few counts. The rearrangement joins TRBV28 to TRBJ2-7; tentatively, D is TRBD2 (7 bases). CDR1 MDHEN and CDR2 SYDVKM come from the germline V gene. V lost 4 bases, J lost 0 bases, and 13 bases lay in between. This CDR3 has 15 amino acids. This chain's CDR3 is CASSSPGEGSYEQYF. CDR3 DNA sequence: TGTGCCAGCAGTTCTCCAGGGGAGGGCTCCTACGAGCAGTACTTC.

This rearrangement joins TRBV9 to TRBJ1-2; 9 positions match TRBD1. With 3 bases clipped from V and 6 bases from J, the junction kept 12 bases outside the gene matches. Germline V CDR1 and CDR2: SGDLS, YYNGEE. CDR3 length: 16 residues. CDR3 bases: TGTGCCAGCAGCGGCGGATCCGGGACAGGGTGGGATGGCTACACCTTC. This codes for CASSGGSGTGWDGYTF.

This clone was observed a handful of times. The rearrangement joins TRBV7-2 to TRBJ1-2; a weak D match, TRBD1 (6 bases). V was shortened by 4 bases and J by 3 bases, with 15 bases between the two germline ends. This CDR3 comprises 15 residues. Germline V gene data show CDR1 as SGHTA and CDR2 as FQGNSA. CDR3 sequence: CASSSDVTGHYGYTF. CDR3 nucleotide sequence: TGTGCCAGCAGCTCCGATGTGACAGGTCACTATGGCTACACCTTC.

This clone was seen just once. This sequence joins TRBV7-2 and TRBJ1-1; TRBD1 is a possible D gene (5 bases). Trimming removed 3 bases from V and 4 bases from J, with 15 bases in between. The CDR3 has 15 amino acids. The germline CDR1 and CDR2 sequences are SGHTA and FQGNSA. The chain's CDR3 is CASSFTRVFGTEAFF. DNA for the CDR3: TGTGCCAGCAGCTTCACCAGGGTATTCGGCACTGAAGCTTTCTTT.

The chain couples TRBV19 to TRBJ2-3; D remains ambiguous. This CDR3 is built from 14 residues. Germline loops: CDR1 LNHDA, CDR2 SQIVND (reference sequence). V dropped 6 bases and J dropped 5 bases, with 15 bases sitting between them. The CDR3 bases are TGTGCCAGTAGCCTGACTCTTAGTGAAGATACGCAGTATTTT. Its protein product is CASSLTLSEDTQYF. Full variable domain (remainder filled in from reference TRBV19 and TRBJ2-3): DGGITQSPKYLFRKEGQNVTLSCEQNLNHDAMYWYRQDPGQGLRLIYYSQIVNDFQKGDIAEGYSVSREKKESFPLTVTSAQKNPTAFYLCASSLTLSEDTQYFGPGTRLTVL.

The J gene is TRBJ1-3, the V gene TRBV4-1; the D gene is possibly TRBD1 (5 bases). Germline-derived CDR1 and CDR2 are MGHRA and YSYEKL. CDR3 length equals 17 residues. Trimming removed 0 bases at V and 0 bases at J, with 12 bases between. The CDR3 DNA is TGCGCCAGCAGCCAAGATGGGGGGGTTCTCTCTGGAAACACCATATATTTT. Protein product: CASSQDGGVLSGNTIYF.